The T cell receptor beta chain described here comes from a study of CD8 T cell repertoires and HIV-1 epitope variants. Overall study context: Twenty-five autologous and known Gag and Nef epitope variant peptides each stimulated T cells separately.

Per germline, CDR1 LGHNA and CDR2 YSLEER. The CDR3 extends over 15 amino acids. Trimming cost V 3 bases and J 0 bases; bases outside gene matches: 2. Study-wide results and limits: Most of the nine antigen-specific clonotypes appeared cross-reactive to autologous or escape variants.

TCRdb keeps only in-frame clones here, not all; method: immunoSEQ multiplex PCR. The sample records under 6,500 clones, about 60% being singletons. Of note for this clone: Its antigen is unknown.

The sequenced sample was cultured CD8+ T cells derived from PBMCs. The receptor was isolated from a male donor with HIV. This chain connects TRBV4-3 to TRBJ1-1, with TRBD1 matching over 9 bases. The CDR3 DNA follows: TGCGCCAGCAGCCAGGGGACAGGGATGAACACTGAAGCTTTCTTT. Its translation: CASSQGTGMNTEAFF.